The text below deals with one TCR beta chain. Its antigen remains unknown. This specimen comes from a study of T cell responses to AZD1222 COVID-19 vaccine. Study conclusions and caveats: Most donors were white British, females outnumbered males, and clonal diversity was possibly underestimated. With dominance at 160-218 and 743-854, vaccine-associated CD4 TCRs spanned spike. Repertoire samples came only from after the peak T cell response. In the spike-specific TCR repertoire, nearly half reportedly target unmutated variant regions.

The repertoire was sequenced with immunoSEQ multiplex PCR; TCRdb's copy has only in-frame clones and lacks some. The sample has over 100,000 clones; about 82% are singletons. The ends lost 1 base at V and 6 bases at J; junction bases unmatched: 0. The CDR3 runs to 13 residues. Germline V lookup: CDR1 SQVTM, CDR2 ANQGSEA. Sequencing was performed on peripheral blood, taken 28 days after the second dose of the MenACWY control vaccine. The origin of this receptor is an adult who received the MenACWY meningococcal vaccine as a control. The chain recombines TRBV29-1 with TRBJ2-7; 13 bases map to TRBD2. The CDR3 DNA reads as TGCAGCGTTGAAGGACTAGCGGGAGGCGAGCAGTACTTC. Translating gives CSVEGLAGGEQYF.